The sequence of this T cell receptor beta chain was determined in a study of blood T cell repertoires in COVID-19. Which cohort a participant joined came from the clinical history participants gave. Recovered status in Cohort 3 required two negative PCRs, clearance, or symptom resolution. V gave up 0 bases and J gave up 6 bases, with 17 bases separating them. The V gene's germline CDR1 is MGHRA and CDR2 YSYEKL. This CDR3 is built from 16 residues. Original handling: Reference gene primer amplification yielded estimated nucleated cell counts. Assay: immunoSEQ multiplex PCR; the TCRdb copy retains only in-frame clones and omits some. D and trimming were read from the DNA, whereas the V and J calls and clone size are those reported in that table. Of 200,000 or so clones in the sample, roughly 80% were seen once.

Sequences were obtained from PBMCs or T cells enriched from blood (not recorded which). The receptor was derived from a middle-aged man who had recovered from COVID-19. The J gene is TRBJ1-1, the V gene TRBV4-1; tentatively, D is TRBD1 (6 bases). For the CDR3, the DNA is TGCGCCAGCAGCCAAGATCCTATCCTGGGGGCGCCTGAAGCTTTCTTT. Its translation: CASSQDPILGAPEAFF.